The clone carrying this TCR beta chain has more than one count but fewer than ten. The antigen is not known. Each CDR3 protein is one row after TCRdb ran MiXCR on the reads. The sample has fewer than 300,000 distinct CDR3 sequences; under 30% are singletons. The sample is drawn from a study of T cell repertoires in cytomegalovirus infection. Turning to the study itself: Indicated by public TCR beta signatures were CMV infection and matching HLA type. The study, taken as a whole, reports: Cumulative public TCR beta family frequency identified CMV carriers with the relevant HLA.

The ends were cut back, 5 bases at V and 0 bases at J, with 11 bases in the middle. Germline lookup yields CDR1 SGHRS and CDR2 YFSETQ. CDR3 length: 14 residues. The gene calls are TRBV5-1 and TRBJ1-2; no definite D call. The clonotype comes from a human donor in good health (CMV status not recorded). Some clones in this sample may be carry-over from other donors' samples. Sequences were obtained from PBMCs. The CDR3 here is CASRNDAANYGYTF. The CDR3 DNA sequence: TGCGCCAGCAGGAACGACGCAGCTAACTATGGCTACACCTTC.